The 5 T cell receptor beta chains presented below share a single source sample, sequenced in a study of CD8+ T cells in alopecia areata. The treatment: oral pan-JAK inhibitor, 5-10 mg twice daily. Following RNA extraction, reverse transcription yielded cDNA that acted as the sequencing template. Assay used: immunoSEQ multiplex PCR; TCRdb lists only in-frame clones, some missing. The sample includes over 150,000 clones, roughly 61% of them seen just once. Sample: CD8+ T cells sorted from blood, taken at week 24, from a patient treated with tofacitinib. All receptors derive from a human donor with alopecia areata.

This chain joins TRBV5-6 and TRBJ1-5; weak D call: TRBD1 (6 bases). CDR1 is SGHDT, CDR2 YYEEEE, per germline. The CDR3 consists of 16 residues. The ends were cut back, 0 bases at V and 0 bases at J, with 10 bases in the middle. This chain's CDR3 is CASSLASGASNQPQHF. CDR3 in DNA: TGTGCCAGCAGCTTGGCGTCAGGGGCTAGCAATCAGCCCCAGCATTTT.

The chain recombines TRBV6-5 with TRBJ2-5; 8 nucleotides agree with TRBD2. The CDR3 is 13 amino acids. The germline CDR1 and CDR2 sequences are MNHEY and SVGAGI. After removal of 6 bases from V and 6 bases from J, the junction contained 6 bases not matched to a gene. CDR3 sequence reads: CASSYPGGKTQYF. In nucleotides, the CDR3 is TGTGCCAGCAGCTACCCGGGGGGGAAGACCCAGTACTTC.

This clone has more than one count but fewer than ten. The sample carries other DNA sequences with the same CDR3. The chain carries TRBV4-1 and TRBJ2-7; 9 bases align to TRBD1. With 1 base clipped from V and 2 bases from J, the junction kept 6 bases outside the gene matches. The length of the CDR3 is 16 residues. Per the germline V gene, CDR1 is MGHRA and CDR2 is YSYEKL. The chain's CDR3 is CASSQAGDRVTYEQYF. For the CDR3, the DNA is TGCGCCAGCAGCCAAGCGGGGGACAGGGTGACCTACGAGCAGTACTTC.

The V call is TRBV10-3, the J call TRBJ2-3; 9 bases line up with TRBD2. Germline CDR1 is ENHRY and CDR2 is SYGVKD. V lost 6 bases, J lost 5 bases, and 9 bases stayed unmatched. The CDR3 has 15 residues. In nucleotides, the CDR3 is TGTGCCATCAGGCCCGGTATAGCGGGAGTAGATACGCAGTATTTT. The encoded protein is CAIRPGIAGVDTQYF.

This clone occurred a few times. The CDR3 DNA reads as TGCGCCAGCAGCTTGGAGACAGGGGACTACGAGCAGTACTTC. Translated: CASSLETGDYEQYF. The genes are TRBV5-1 and TRBJ2-7; TRBD1 aligns across 8 bases. The CDR3 length is 14 residues. V gave up 0 bases and J gave up 3 bases; unmatched junction bases: 2. The germline V gene encodes CDR1 SGHRS and CDR2 YFSETQ.